This T cell receptor (beta chain) was found in a study of blood T cell repertoires in COVID-19 (dated by TCRdb to 2019 to 2021). Describing the broader study: Samples covering the acute and convalescent phases of COVID-19 were provided by collaborators in the United States, Italy and Spain. The material from the prospective study consisted of cDNA or gDNA derived from T cells, B-cell-depleted T cells, or PBMCs. Deeply sampled blood TCRbeta repertoires from subjects exposed to, actively infected with, or recovered from COVID-19 were included in the dataset. The repertoires were released in a freely available public database intended as a resource for research on the immune response to SARS-CoV-2. Samples came from the ongoing ImmuneRACE study (first 160 participants) plus 1,254 subjects from 6 global collaborators. Sample metadata almost always included a de-identified subject ID, COVID-19 status, age in years and sex. HLA class I and class II types, where available, came from metadata supplied by the sample provider rather than from assay-based typing. Summary of the overall study and its limitations: The amount of clinical and demographic metadata varied by source and participant and was provided uncurated.

The immunoSEQ Assay, a bias-controlled multiplex PCR, was used to amplify TCRbeta CDR3 regions from genomic DNA. The published analysis was carried out like this. Within the assay, amplification of reference gene primers was used to estimate how many nucleated cells each sample contained. Sequence reads were collapsed and filtered to measure the absolute abundance of every unique TCRbeta CDR3 rearrangement. For each sample, productive Simpson clonality was calculated by taking the square root of Simpson's diversity index across productive rearrangements. The immuneACCESS repertoire file appears here via TCRdb, limited to in-frame rearrangements. These files lack a portion of the clones; in checked studies, under half of the deficit traces to unresolved V genes, and the cause of the others is not known. That table is the source of V, J and clone size, and D and trimming were worked out from the DNA. The sample records approximately 170,000 clones, approximately 83% of which are singletons. 10% to 15% of the sample goes to the ten largest clones.

Samples from volunteer blood donors who had recovered from COVID-19 were contributed by a second Seattle source. Collaborating institutions collected whole blood in K2EDTA tubes following their own protocols. For TCRbeta analysis, collaborators shipped samples as frozen whole blood, isolated PBMCs, or DNA extracted from either of those sample types. The germline V gene encodes CDR1 KGHSH and CDR2 LQKENI. V is reduced by 6 bases and J by 8 bases, leaving a spacing of 13 bases between them. Measured from the cysteine to the phenylalanine, the CDR3 is 12 residues long. Just the 36-base CDR3 DNA is kept, in frame starting at base 1. About this clone: The specificity of this receptor is unknown. Nothing much larger sits one base from this clone, and base qualities are not available.

Material: peripheral blood. The TCR comes from a man aged 65 to 85 who had recovered from COVID-19. The sequence links TRBV18 to TRBJ1-2; a tentative D match to TRBD1 spans 5 bases. The CDR3 region has the sequence CASSQGTLGYTF. The DNA is TGTGCCAGCTCGCAGGGAACGCTCGGCTACACCTTC.